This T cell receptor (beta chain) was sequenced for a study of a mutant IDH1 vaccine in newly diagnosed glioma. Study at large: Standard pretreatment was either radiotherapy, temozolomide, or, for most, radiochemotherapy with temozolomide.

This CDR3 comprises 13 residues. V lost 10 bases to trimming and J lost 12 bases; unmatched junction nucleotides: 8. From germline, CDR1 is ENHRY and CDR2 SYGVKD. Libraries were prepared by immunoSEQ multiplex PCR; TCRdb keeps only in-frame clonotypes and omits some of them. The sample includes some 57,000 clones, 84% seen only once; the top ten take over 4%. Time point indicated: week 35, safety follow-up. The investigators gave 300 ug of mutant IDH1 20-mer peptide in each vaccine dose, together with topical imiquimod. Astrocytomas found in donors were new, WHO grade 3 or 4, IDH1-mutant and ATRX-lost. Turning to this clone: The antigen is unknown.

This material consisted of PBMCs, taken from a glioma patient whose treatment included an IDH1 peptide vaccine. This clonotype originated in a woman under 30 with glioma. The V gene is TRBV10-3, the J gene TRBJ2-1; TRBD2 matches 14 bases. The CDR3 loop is CASTTSGGVLQFF. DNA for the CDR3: TGTGCCAGTACGACTAGCGGGGGGGTATTGCAGTTCTTC.